The subject of this entry is one T cell receptor (beta chain). Its antigen is still unknown. Clones were sequenced by immunoSEQ multiplex PCR, and TCRdb holds only the in-frame ones, with some missing. The table has about 420,000 clones, approximately 90% seen once. The data derive from a study of Ad26.COV2.S vaccination and SARS-CoV-2 variants. Across the whole study: Dosing was one shot or two shots 56 days apart.

Findings and limits, study-wide: The TCR-based breadth and depth measures might underestimate overall T cell responses. Marked by substantial breadth, spike-specific CD8+ and CD4+ T cell responses were reportedly seen after vaccination.

Treatment in this sample: roughly 20 received Ad26.COV2.S at low or high dose, single or two shots; about 5 received placebo; per-sample allocation not given. Samples were taken on day 63 after the first vaccine or placebo injection. The individual, an adult aged 18-55 years, was a donor in Boston. The TCR originated in a person aged 18-65 years who received the Ad26.COV2.S COVID-19 vaccine or a placebo. The source was peripheral blood, collected in a trial of Ad26.COV2.S vaccine versus placebo.

The CDR3 loop is CASSTTSGGANEQFF. The CDR3, as DNA: TGTGCCAGCAGCACTACTAGCGGGGGGGCCAATGAGCAGTTCTTC. The rearrangement links TRBV9 to TRBJ2-1; 13 nucleotides align to TRBD2. The J segment lost 6 bases and the V segment lost 4 bases, leaving 4 bases of the junction unmatched. CDR3 length equals 15 residues. CDR1 is SGDLS, CDR2 YYNGEE, per germline. Based on the CDR3 plus reference TRBV9 and TRBJ2-1, the full variable domain is DSGVTQTPKHLITATGQRVTLRCSPRSGDLSVYWYQQSLDQGLQFLIQYYNGEERAKGNILERFSAQQFPDLHSELNLSSLELGDSALYFCASSTTSGGANEQFFGPGTRLTVL.